The TCR beta chain described here comes from a study of control samples from healthy donors and cancer patients. CDR3 length: 14 residues. J lost 3 bases, V lost 2 bases, and 5 bases had no gene match. Germline loops: CDR1 SGHNT, CDR2 YYREEE (reference sequence). Sequencing was performed with immunoSEQ multiplex PCR; in TCRdb, only in-frame clones are kept and a portion is missing. The data show approximately 100,000 clones, with roughly 89% seen just once and approximately 3% held by the top ten. The sequencing sample was made of blood. V and J are TRBV5-4 and TRBJ2-7; 7 bases agree with TRBD2. The TCR sequence derives from a human donor in good health. The donor label of this sample is uncertain. As DNA, the CDR3 is TGTGCCAGCAGCTTTTGGGGAGGGCGCTACGAGCAGTACTTC. This encodes CASSFWGGRYEQYF.